The rows below give T cell receptor beta chains drawn from one sample of a study of blood T cell repertoires in COVID-19. The protocol was immunoSEQ multiplex PCR, while the TCRdb copy is restricted to in-frame clones and leaves out a portion. This sample carries 160,000 or so clones, 80% of them seen once, and the ten largest clones take less than 6%. Sequences were obtained from PBMCs or T cells enriched from blood (not recorded which). The receptors shown here come from a man aged 35 to 55 who had recovered from COVID-19. CDR3s include the opening cysteine and the closing phenylalanine or tryptophan. A D gene is named only where the DNA matches it firmly. Clone size, where shown, is once, few, many, or a class for clones that have expanded.

clone_size d_call j_call v_call cdr3_nt cdr3_aa
- - TRBJ1-6 TRBV7-5 TGTGTCAGAAGCCAACCTGACAGGTATCGGAATTCACCCCTCCACTTT CVRSQPDRYRNSPLHF
- TRBD1 TRBJ1-2 TRBV24-1 TGTGCCACCAGTGATTTCCGACGGGACAGGGGGAAAAATAACTATGGCTACACCTTC CATSDFRRDRGKNNYGYTF
- - TRBJ2-5 TRBV4-1 TGCGCCAGCAGCCCCCGGTGGGCCCAAGAGACCCAGTACTTC CASSPRWAQETQYF
- - TRBJ1-1 TRBV10-3 TGTGCCATCAGTGAGTCAGGGGGGGGCACTGAAGCTTTCTTT CAISESGGGTEAFF
few - TRBJ1-3 TRBV7-8 TGTGCCAGCAGGGGCGTCACTGGAAACACCATATATTTT CASRGVTGNTIYF
- - TRBJ1-3 TRBV7-6 TGTGCCAGCAGCCCTGCGGACAATGGCTTCTCTGGAAACACCATATATTTT CASSPADNGFSGNTIYF
- TRBD1 TRBJ2-7 TRBV18 TGTGCCAGCTCACCTAGGGACAGGGGAGGAGACGAGCAGTACTTC CASSPRDRGGDEQYF
- - TRBJ2-7 TRBV11-2 TGTGCCAGCAGCTTACCTCCTCGCTACGAGCAGTACTTC CASSLPPRYEQYF
- TRBD1 TRBJ1-6 TRBV6-4 TGTGCCAGCAGTGACCCAACCGACGACAGGGGGCAAGGATCACCCCTCCACTTT CASSDPTDDRGQGSPLHF
few - TRBJ2-5 TRBV21-1 TGTGCCAGCAGCAAAGCACCCGGACACCTCCAAGAGACCCAGTACTTC CASSKAPGHLQETQYF
once TRBD1 TRBJ1-2 TRBV30 TGTGCCTGGAGTGTACAAGGGGGCGCGTTCTATGGCTACACCTTC CAWSVQGGAFYGYTF
- - TRBJ1-2 TRBV18 TGTGCCAGCTCACCAAATTGGAGGGACCGTAACTATGGCTACACCTTC CASSPNWRDRNYGYTF
- - TRBJ1-5 TRBV6-5 TGTGCCAGCAGTTACTTAAGCGCCCGTGGCCAGCCCCAGCATTTT CASSYLSARGQPQHF
- - TRBJ1-1 TRBV2 TGTGCCAGCAGGAGCTACTCTGAAGCTTTCTTT CASRSYSEAFF
few TRBD2 TRBJ2-6 TRBV12-5 TGTGCTAGTGGTTTGGTAGCTAGCGGGGGGACCTCTGGGGCCAACGTCCTGACTTTC CASGLVASGGTSGANVLTF
- TRBD1 TRBJ1-1 TRBV27 TGTGCCAGCAGTTCCCGGACAGGGGGCGGGACTGAAGCTTTCTTT CASSSRTGGGTEAFF
- TRBD1 TRBJ1-2 TRBV28 TGTGCCAGCTCAGGACAGGGTTATAGTGGCTACACCTTC CASSGQGYSGYTF
- - TRBJ2-1 TRBV5-4 TGTGCCAGCAGCACTCCCCCCGGTCTAGGAGGCAATGAGCAGTTCTTC CASSTPPGLGGNEQFF
- TRBD1 TRBJ2-5 TRBV2 TGTGCCAGCAGTGGGACAGGCCAAGAGACCCAGTACTTC CASSGTGQETQYF
- - TRBJ2-5 TRBV10-2 TGCGCCAGCAGTGAGTCCCCCCGGGAGACCCAGTACTTC CASSESPRETQYF
once - TRBJ1-1 TRBV12-5 TGTGCTAGTGGTTTGGGAGAGGATGAAGCTTTCTTT CASGLGEDEAFF
- TRBD1 TRBJ2-1 TRBV24-1 TGTGCCACCAGTGACCAGGACAGGGATGAGCAGTTCTTC CATSDQDRDEQFF
once TRBD1 TRBJ1-2 TRBV6-5 TGTGCCAGCAGTTCCCCACAGGGGGCCGGGGGCTACACCTTC CASSSPQGAGGYTF
- - TRBJ2-5 TRBV10-3 TGTGCCATCAGTGAGATATCCAGGGGCCAAGAGACCCAGTACTTC CAISEISRGQETQYF
- - TRBJ2-3 TRBV11-3 TGTGCCAGCAGCTTAGGAGGGAAGGTCGCAGATACGCAGTATTTT CASSLGGKVADTQYF
once TRBD2 TRBJ2-1 TRBV5-4 TGTGCCAGCAGCTCACTAGCGGGGGGGCCCGGGTCCTACAATGAGCAGTTCTTC CASSSLAGGPGSYNEQFF
- - TRBJ2-1 TRBV6-5 TGTGCCAGCAGGGACAGCTTCAACTACAATGAGCAGTTCTTC CASRDSFNYNEQFF
- - TRBJ1-1 TRBV9 TGTGCCAGCAGCGTTACGGGGGGAACTGAAGCTTTCTTT CASSVTGGTEAFF
- TRBD2 TRBJ2-5 TRBV19 TGTGCCAGTAGTATGGGACTAGCGGGGGGCTCGGAGACCCAGTACTTC CASSMGLAGGSETQYF
- - TRBJ1-1 TRBV5-1 TGCGCCAGCAGCAAGCAGCAACAGTCTTCCACTGAAGCTTTCTTT CASSKQQQSSTEAFF
- - TRBJ2-3 TRBV3-1/TRBV3-2 TGTGCCAGCAGCCCCTCCCCGAGCACAGATACGCAGTATTTT CASSPSPSTDTQYF
- - TRBJ1-1 TRBV5-1 TGCGCCAGCAGCTTGGTACGGGACACCCCCACTGAAGCTTTCTTT CASSLVRDTPTEAFF
once - TRBJ1-3 TRBV7-6 TGTGCCAGCAGCAGTTATCCTGGAGGCTCTGGAAACACCATATATTTT CASSSYPGGSGNTIYF
- TRBD2 TRBJ2-6 TRBV2 TGTGCCTGGCTAGCGGGGGGAACTCTCTCTGGGGCCAACGTCCTGACTTTC CAWLAGGTLSGANVLTF
- - TRBJ1-3 TRBV27 TGTGCCAGCAGGGACAGCTCTGGAAACACCATATATTTT CASRDSSGNTIYF
- TRBD1 TRBJ1-5 TRBV18 TGTGCCAGCTCACCCCCGAAGGGGACAGGGGTTGGGCCCCAGCATTTT CASSPPKGTGVGPQHF
- - TRBJ2-5 TRBV18 TGTGCCAGCTCACCACCGAGTTCGGAGACCCAGTACTTC CASSPPSSETQYF